The rows below give T cell receptor beta chains drawn from one sample of a study of blood T cell repertoires in COVID-19. The method was immunoSEQ multiplex PCR; TCRdb's version includes in-frame clones alone and lacks a portion of them. The data show under 200,000 clones, roughly 84% seen once. Sequenced sample: peripheral blood. Source of these receptors: a woman older than 75 with acute or convalescent COVID-19. The CDR3 runs from the conserved cysteine through the conserved F or W. D genes are given only for firm matches. Clone size is not always given. Where it is, it says once, few, many or a class for expanded clones.

D gene,clone size,J gene,V gene,CDR3 DNA,CDR3 protein
TRBD2,-,TRBJ2-3,TRBV2,TGTGCCAGCAGTGATGGGGCGGGAGTAGCAGATACGCAGTATTTT,CASSDGAGVADTQYF
TRBD1,-,TRBJ1-2,TRBV18,TGTGCCAGCTCACCGGGACAGGGGGCCTTTGGCTACACCTTC,CASSPGQGAFGYTF
TRBD1,-,TRBJ2-7,TRBV6-5,TGTGCCAGCGGACGGACAGGGCAGGGGTACGAGCAGTACTTC,CASGRTGQGYEQYF
-,-,TRBJ2-7,TRBV18,TGTGCCAGCTCACCCGGACTCTACGAGCAGTACTTC,CASSPGLYEQYF
TRBD1,-,TRBJ2-1,TRBV11-3,TGTGCCAGCAGCCGGGACAGCGGATACAATGAGCAGTTCTTC,CASSRDSGYNEQFF
-,once,TRBJ1-6,TRBV14,TGTGCCAGCAGCCATTACAGGGAAAATTCACCCCTCCACTTT,CASSHYRENSPLHF
TRBD2,-,TRBJ2-5,TRBV11-3,TGTGCCAGCAGCTTCCGGACTAGCGGGATAGAGACCCAGTACTTC,CASSFRTSGIETQYF
TRBD2,-,TRBJ2-7,TRBV29-1,TGCAGCGCAAAACTAGCGGGCACCTACGAGCAGTACTTC,CSAKLAGTYEQYF
-,-,TRBJ2-1,TRBV12-5,TGTGCTAGTGGTTTGACATCGGGTGTGGGTGGTGTGCAGTTCTTC,CASGLTSGVGGVQFF
-,-,TRBJ1-5,TRBV28,TGTGCCAGCAGTGGGGGGTCTTCGAATAGCAATCAGCCCCAGCATTTT,CASSGGSSNSNQPQHF
-,once,TRBJ1-1,TRBV13,TGTGCCAGCAGCTGGGGGGTGGAGGAGACTGAAGCTTTCTTT,CASSWGVEETEAFF
TRBD1,-,TRBJ2-1,TRBV18,TGTGCCAGCTCATCTACAGGGGGGAATGAGCAGTTCTTC,CASSSTGGNEQFF
-,-,TRBJ1-1,TRBV7-2,TGTGCCAGCAGCTTATTCGGTGAAGCTTTCTTT,CASSLFGEAFF
-,-,TRBJ1-1,TRBV19,TGTGCCAGTAGTTCCCGCAACTCTTTTCGGAACACTGAAGCTTTCTTT,CASSSRNSFRNTEAFF
-,-,TRBJ2-1,TRBV18,TGTGCCAGCTCAGCAGCGGTTAGCTCCTACAATGAGCAGTTCTTC,CASSAAVSSYNEQFF
-,few,TRBJ1-5,TRBV18,TGTGCCAGCTCACCACTCGCGGATCAGCCCCAGCATTTT,CASSPLADQPQHF
-,-,TRBJ2-6,TRBV27,TGTGCCAGCAGATTGGCCGGAGCGGGGGCCAACGTCCTGACTTTC,CASRLAGAGANVLTF
-,-,TRBJ1-2,TRBV6-1,TGTGCCAGCAGTGAGACCCAGGGTGGAGACTATGGCTACACCTTC,CASSETQGGDYGYTF
-,-,TRBJ1-6,TRBV10-3,TGTGCCATCGGACAGAGCTCCTATAATTCACCCCTCCACTTT,CAIGQSSYNSPLHF
TRBD2,-,TRBJ2-2,TRBV4-2,TGTGCCAGCAGCGACAGCGGGAGGGAGGGGGAGCTGTTTTTT,CASSDSGREGELFF
TRBD2,-,TRBJ2-3,TRBV4-2,TGTGCCAGCAGCCGTTTAGCGGGAGAGGCGGATACGCAGTATTTT,CASSRLAGEADTQYF
-,-,TRBJ1-6,TRBV2,TGTGCCAGCAGGGGGGACAACTCACCCCTCCACTTT,CASRGDNSPLHF
TRBD2,-,TRBJ2-7,TRBV7-9,TGTGCCAGCAGCCCGGGACTAGCACAGCAGTACTTC,CASSPGLAQQYF
TRBD2,-,TRBJ2-5,TRBV7-2,TGTGCCAGCAGCTTAGCGCGGGGGATAGAGACCCAGTACTTC,CASSLARGIETQYF
TRBD2,-,TRBJ2-7,TRBV18,TGTGCCAGCTCTCCGGGGGGGACCGGGGCTGTGGCAGTTTTC,CASSPGGTGAVAVF